Sequencing of this T cell receptor (beta chain) was carried out in a study of cytomegalovirus exposure and HLA in healthy donors. The germline gives CDR1 SGDLS, CDR2 YYNGEE. The CDR3 runs to 15 residues. Deletions cut 5 bases from V and 4 bases from J, with 18 bases between. The table lists this clone with a few counts. Profiled with immunoSEQ multiplex PCR; TCRdb holds only in-frame clones, not every one. The sample yields approximately 300,000 clones, 87% seen once. J is TRBJ1-2 and V is TRBV9, with D perhaps TRBD1 (6 bases). This TCR derives from a woman under 40 in good health and CMV-seropositive. Material: PBMCs. DNA for the CDR3: TGTGCCAGCAGGGGGACAAGGGCCCCGCTCTATGGCTACACCTTC. Protein: CASRGTRAPLYGYTF.